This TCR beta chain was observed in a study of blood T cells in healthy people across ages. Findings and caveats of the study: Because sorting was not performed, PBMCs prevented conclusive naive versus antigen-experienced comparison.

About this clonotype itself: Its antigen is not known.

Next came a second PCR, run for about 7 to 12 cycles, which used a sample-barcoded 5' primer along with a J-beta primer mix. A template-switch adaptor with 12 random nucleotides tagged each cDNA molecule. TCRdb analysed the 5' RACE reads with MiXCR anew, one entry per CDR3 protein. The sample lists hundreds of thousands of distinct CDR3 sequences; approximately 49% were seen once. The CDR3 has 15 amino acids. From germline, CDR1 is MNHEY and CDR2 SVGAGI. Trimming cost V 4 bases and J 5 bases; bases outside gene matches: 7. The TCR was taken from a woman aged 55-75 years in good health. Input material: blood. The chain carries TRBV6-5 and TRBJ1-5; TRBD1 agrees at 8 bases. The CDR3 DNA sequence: TGTGCCAGCAGTTTAAATGGCAGGGGGCATCAGCCCCAGCATTTT. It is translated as CASSLNGRGHQPQHF.